The source of this T cell receptor (delta chain) is a study of Vδ1+ human thymocytes. Study-level points and caveats: Thymic TRG and TRD repertoires appeared highly polyclonal, with Gaussian CDR3 length distributions. Despite high sort purity, roughly 20% of thymic T cell receptor delta sequences were Vdelta2. TRG sequences recurred across donors, whereas TRD sequences stayed essentially private.

As to this clone: Its antigen is currently unknown.

Extracted RNA was reverse transcribed into cDNA. Pooled V-gene forward primers with one constant-region reverse primer generated the CDR3 amplicons by multiplex PCR. TCRdb re-analyzed the multiplex PCR reads via CATT. The data show tens of thousands of delta-chain clones, with about 29% seen just once and 1.6% held by the top ten. Trimming took off 1 base at V and 2 bases at J, with 32 bases between the two ends. The CDR3 length is 22 residues. The germline gives CDR1 TSWWSYY, CDR2 QGS. Sequencing was done on a sample of Vdelta1+ gamma-delta thymocytes from the thymus. Subset meaning: FACS-sorted CD3+ TCRalphabeta- TCRVdelta1+ TCRVdelta2- thymocytes. This sequence originates from a boy under three years old who had congenital heart surgery. The chain has TRDV1 and TRDJ1; tentative D call: TRDD3 (5 bases). The CDR3 spells CALGERPNEAGSESGETDKLIF. Written as DNA, the CDR3 is TGTGCTCTTGGGGAACGCCCTAATGAGGCCGGGAGCGAATCCGGGGAAACCGATAAACTCATCTTT.